This T cell receptor beta chain emerged from a study of shared clonotypes between healthy human individuals. The CDR3 runs 14 residues. V was clipped by 6 bases and J by 4 bases; unmatched bases: 4. In germline, CDR1 is MNHEY, CDR2 SVGAGI. The assay was immunoSEQ multiplex PCR, and TCRdb's table has in-frame clones only and misses some. The sample lists millions of clones; around 95% were seen once. In the case of this clone: Other DNA sequences in the sample encode the same CDR3.

Sequencing was performed on naive CD4+ T cells sorted from blood. The subset denotes: CD45RA+ positively selected. The V gene is TRBV6-5, the J gene TRBJ2-2, with 8 bases fitting TRBD1. The sequence came from a young man in good health. The CDR3 is CASSRQGSTGELFF. The CDR3 bases are TGTGCCAGCAGCCGACAGGGGAGCACCGGGGAGCTGTTTTTT.